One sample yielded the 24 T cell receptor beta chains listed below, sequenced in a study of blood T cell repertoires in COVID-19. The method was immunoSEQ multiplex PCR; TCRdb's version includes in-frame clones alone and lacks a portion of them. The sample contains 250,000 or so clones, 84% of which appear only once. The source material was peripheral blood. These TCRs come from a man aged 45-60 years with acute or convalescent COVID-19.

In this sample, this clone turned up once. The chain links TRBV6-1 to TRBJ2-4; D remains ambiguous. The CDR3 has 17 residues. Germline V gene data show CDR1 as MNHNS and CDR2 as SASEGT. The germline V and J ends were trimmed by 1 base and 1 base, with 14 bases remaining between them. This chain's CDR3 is CASSEGLGLRAKNIQYF. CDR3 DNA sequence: TGTGCCAGCAGTGAAGGGTTGGGCCTCCGGGCCAAAAACATTCAGTACTTC.

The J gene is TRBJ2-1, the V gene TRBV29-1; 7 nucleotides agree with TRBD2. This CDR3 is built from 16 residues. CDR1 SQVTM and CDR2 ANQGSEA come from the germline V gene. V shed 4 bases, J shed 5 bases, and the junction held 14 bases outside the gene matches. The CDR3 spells CSVGPPTTSRNNEQFF. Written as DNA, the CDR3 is TGCAGCGTTGGACCTCCCACGACTAGCCGCAACAATGAGCAGTTCTTC.

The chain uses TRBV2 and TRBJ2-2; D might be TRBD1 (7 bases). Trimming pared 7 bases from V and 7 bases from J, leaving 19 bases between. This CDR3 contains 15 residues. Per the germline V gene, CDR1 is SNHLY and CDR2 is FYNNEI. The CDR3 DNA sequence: TGTGCCAGCAAGGAGGGTACAGGGGCGCACGGGGAGCTGTTTTTT. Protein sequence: CASKEGTGAHGELFF.

The CDR3 loop reads CASSFILGASYEQYF. The CDR3 nucleotides are TGCGCCAGCAGCTTTATCCTGGGAGCCTCCTACGAGCAGTACTTC. The chain has TRBV5-1 and TRBJ2-7; D perhaps matches TRBD2 (5 bases). The CDR3 loop spans 15 amino acids. CDR1 is SGHRS, CDR2 YFSETQ, per germline. Trimming removed 2 bases at V and 0 bases at J, with 12 bases between.

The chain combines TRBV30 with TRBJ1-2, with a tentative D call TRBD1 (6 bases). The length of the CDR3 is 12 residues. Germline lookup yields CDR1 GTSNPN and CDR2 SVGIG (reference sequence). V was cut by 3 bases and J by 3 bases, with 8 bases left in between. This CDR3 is CAWSRQDYGYTF. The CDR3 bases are TGTGCCTGGAGCCGACAGGACTATGGCTACACCTTC.

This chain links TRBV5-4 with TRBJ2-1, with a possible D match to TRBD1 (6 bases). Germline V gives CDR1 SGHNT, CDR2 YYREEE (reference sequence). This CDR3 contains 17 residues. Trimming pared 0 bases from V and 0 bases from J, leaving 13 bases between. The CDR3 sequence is CASSLGGPLSSYNEQFF. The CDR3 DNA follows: TGTGCCAGCAGCTTGGGGGGGCCTCTGAGCTCCTACAATGAGCAGTTCTTC.

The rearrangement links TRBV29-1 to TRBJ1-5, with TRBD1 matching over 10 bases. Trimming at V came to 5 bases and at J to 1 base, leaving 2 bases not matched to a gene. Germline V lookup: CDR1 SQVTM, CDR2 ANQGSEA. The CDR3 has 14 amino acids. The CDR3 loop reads CSVRQGASNQPQHF. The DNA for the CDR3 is TGCAGCGTTCGACAGGGGGCAAGCAATCAGCCCCAGCATTTT.

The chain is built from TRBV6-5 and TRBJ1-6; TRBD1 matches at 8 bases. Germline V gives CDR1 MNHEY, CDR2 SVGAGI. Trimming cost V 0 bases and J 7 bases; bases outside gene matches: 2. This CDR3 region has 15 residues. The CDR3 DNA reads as TGTGCCAGCAGTTACTCGACAGGGGAGAATTCACCCCTCCACTTT. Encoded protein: CASSYSTGENSPLHF.

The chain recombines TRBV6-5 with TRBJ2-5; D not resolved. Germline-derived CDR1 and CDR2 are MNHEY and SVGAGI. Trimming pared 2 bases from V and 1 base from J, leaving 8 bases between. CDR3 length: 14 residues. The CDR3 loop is CASSYLDAQETQYF. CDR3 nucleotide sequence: TGTGCCAGCAGTTACCTAGACGCCCAAGAGACCCAGTACTTC.

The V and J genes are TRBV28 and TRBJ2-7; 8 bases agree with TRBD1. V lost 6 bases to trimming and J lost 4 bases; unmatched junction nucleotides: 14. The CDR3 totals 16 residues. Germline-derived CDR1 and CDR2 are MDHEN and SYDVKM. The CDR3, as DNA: TGTGCCAGCAGACAAGGTTTCGGAACAGGGGGATACGAGCAGTACTTC. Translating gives CASRQGFGTGGYEQYF.

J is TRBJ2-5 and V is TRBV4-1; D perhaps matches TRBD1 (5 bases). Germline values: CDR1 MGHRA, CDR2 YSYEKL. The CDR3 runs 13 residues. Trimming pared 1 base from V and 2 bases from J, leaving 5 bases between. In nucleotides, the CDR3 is TGCGCCAGCAGCCAAGGACAGCAAGAGACCCAGTACTTC. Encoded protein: CASSQGQQETQYF.

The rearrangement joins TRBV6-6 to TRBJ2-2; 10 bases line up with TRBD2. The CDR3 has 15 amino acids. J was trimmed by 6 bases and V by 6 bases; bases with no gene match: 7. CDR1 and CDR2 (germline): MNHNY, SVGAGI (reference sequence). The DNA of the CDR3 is TGTGCCAGCAGCCCCCTAGCGGGAGTGGCCGGGGAGCTGTTTTTT. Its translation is CASSPLAGVAGELFF.

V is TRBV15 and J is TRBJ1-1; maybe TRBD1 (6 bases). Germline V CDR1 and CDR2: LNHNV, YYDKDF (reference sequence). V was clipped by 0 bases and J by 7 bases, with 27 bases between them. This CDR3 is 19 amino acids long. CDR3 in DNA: TGTGCCACCAGCAGAGATAAGACAGGACCAGCCCCCCATTTCGGTGAAGCTTTCTTT. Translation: CATSRDKTGPAPHFGEAFF.

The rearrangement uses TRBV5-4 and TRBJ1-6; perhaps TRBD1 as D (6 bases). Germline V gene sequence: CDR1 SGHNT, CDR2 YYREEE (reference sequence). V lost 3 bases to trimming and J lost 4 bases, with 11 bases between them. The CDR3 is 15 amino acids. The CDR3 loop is CASSSGQLYNSPLHF. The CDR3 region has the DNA TGTGCCAGCAGCTCCGGACAGTTGTATAATTCACCCCTCCACTTT.

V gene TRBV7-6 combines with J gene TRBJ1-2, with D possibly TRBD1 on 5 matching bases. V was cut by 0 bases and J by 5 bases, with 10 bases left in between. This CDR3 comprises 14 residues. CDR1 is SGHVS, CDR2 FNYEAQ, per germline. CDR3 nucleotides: TGTGCCAGCAGCTTAGCGCAGGGCCTGTATGGCTACACCTTC. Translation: CASSLAQGLYGYTF.

The CDR3 loop is CASSPGTVTDTQYF. The CDR3 DNA sequence: TGCGCCAGCAGCCCCGGGACAGTCACAGATACGCAGTATTTT. The rearrangement links TRBV5-1 to TRBJ2-3; 7 bases agree with TRBD1. With V trimmed by 4 bases and J by 2 bases, 4 bases remained unmatched. The germline gives CDR1 SGHRS, CDR2 YFSETQ. The CDR3 spans 14 residues.

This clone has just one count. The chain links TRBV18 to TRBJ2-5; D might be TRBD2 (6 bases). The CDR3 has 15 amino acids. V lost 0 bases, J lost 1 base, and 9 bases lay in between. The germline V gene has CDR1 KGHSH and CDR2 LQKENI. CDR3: CASSPPGGSQETQYF. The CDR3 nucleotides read TGTGCCAGCTCACCACCGGGGGGATCCCAAGAGACCCAGTACTTC.

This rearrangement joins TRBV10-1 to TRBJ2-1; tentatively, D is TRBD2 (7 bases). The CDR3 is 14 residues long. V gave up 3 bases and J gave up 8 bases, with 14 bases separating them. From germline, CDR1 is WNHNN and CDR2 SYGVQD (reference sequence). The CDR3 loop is CASSESGRGHEQFF. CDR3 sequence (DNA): TGCGCCAGCAGTGAAAGCGGGCGGGGGCATGAGCAGTTCTTC.

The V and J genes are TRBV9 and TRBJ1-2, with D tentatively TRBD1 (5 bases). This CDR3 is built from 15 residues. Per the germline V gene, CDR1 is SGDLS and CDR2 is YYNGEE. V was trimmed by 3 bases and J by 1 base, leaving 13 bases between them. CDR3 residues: CASSGTTEYNYGYTF. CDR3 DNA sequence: TGTGCCAGCAGCGGAACGACAGAGTATAACTATGGCTACACCTTC.

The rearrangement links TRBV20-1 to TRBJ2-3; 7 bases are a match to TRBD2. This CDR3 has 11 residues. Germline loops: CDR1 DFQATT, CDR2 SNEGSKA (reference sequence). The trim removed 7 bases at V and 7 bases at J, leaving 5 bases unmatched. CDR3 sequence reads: CSVLGGYTQYF. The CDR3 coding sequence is TGCAGTGTATTGGGGGGGTATACGCAGTATTTT.

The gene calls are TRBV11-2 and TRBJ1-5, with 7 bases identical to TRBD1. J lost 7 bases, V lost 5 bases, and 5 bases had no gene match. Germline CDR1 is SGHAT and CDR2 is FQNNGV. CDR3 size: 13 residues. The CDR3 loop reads CASSLQGEQPQHF. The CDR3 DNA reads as TGTGCCAGCAGCCTGCAGGGGGAACAGCCCCAGCATTTT.

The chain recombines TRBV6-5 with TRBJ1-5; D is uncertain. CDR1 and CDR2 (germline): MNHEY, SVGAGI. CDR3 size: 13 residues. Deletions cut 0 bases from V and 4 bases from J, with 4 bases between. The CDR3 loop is CASSYSLNQPQHF. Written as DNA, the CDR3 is TGTGCCAGCAGTTACTCACTGAATCAGCCCCAGCATTTT.

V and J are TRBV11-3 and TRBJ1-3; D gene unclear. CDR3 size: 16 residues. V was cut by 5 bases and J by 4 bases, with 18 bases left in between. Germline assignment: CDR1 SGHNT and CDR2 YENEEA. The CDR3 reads CASSPRGTYLGNTIYF. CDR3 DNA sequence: TGTGCCAGCAGCCCCCGGGGAACTTACCTCGGAAACACCATATATTTT.

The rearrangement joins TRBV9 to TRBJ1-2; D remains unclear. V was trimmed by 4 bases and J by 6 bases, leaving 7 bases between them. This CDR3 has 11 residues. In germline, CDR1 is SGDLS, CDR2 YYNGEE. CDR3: CASSLVNGYTF. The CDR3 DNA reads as TGTGCCAGCAGCTTAGTTAATGGCTACACCTTC. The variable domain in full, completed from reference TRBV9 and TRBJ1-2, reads DSGVTQTPKHLITATGQRVTLRCSPRSGDLSVYWYQQSLDQGLQFLIQYYNGEERAKGNILERFSAQQFPDLHSELNLSSLELGDSALYFCASSLVNGYTFGSGTRLTVV.